What follows are 8 T cell receptor beta chains derived from one specimen sequenced in a study of CD4 T cells in relation to SARS-CoV-2 and coronaviruses. Clones were read by immunoSEQ multiplex PCR, and TCRdb kept only the in-frame ones, dropping some. The top ten hold approximately 15% of the sample, which has tens of thousands of clones, under 80% seen once. CD4+ T cells from unexposed donors were obtained before the COVID-19 pandemic (2011-2018). The cells were cultured for approximately ten days before CD4+ T cells were isolated. The antigens of these receptors remain unknown. The sample was CD4+ T cells from PBMCs, cultured in vitro. Receptors were obtained from a human donor in good health.

V gene TRBV27 combines with J gene TRBJ2-1; D remains unclear. Trimming took off 5 bases at V and 4 bases at J, with 21 bases between the two ends. This CDR3 is 17 amino acids long. Germline V gene lookup returns CDR1 MNHEY and CDR2 SMNVEV (reference sequence). CDR3 nucleotide sequence: TGTGCCAGCAGTCCACGCATAGGGCGAGTTACTTACAATGAGCAGTTCTTC. Residues: CASSPRIGRVTYNEQFF.

This clone is large by share. This chain connects TRBV10-3 to TRBJ2-7; 8 nucleotides line up with TRBD2. From germline, CDR1 is ENHRY and CDR2 SYGVKD. The CDR3 is 15 amino acids. V lost 3 bases to trimming and J lost 4 bases; unmatched junction nucleotides: 8. The CDR3 sequence: CAISDSLAGNYEQYF. In nucleotides, the CDR3 is TGTGCCATCAGTGATTCATTAGCGGGGAATTACGAGCAGTACTTC.

V gene TRBV7-2 combines with J gene TRBJ2-3; tentative D call: TRBD2 (6 bases). The germline CDR1 and CDR2 sequences are SGHTA and FQGNSA. The CDR3 contains 18 residues. Between the trimmed V and J ends, which lost 5 bases and 3 bases, there was a span of 24 bases. In DNA, the CDR3 is TGTGCCAGCAGCCCGAGGTTACTAGCTTCTAGAAGTACAGATACGCAGTATTTT. This gives the protein CASSPRLLASRSTDTQYF. Combining the CDR3 with reference TRBV7-2 and TRBJ2-3 gives the whole variable domain GAGVSQSPSNKVTEKGKDVELRCDPISGHTALYWYRQSLGQGLEFLIYFQGNSAPDKSGLPSDRFSAERTGGSVSTLTIQRTQQEDSAVYLCASSPRLLASRSTDTQYFGPGTRLTVL.

J is TRBJ1-1 and V is TRBV5-8, with D perhaps TRBD1 (6 bases). Germline V lookup: CDR1 SGHTS, CDR2 YDEGEE. Trimming removed 4 bases at V and 4 bases at J, with 11 bases between. The CDR3 contains 13 residues. CDR3 sequence reads: CASSLDRRTEAFF. The CDR3 bases are TGTGCCAGCAGCCTTGACAGGCGCACTGAAGCTTTCTTT.

This rearrangement joins TRBV3-1 (or the pseudogene TRBV3-2) to TRBJ1-5; D is uncertain. This CDR3 is 14 amino acids long. The germline V gene has CDR1 LGHDT and CDR2 YNNKEL (reference sequence). V was pared by 1 base and J by 2 bases, with 6 bases between. In DNA, the CDR3 is TGTGCCAGCAGCCAAGCGTCAGGCAATCAGCCCCAGCATTTT. As protein: CASSQASGNQPQHF.

The chain combines TRBV4-2 with TRBJ2-3, with 8 bases lining up with TRBD2. V lost 2 bases and J lost 3; bases outside the gene matches: 22. The CDR3 has 21 residues. Germline CDR1 LGHNA, CDR2 YNFKEQ. The CDR3: CASSQSRSGRGGVGSTDTQYF. The CDR3 DNA reads TGTGCCAGCAGCCAATCTAGGAGCGGGAGAGGGGGAGTTGGTTCGACAGATACGCAGTATTTT.

The chain links TRBV24-1 to TRBJ2-1; 10 nucleotides agree with TRBD2. This CDR3 spans 16 amino acids. Trimming removed 6 bases from V and 8 bases from J; junction bases left unmatched: 12. CDR1 and CDR2 from the germline V gene are KGHDR and SFDVKD. The CDR3 loop is CATSIPRGLAGDEQFF. CDR3 in DNA: TGTGCCACCAGTATCCCGCGGGGCCTAGCGGGAGATGAGCAGTTCTTC.

This clone was detected only a few times. This rearrangement joins TRBV29-1 to TRBJ2-7; 8 positions match TRBD2. V shed 3 bases and J 7 bases; nucleotides not matched to a gene: 8. Per the germline V gene, CDR1 is SQVTM and CDR2 is ANQGSEA. This CDR3 is built from 13 residues. The CDR3 sequence: CSVDRGGSGEQYF. The CDR3 coding sequence is TGCAGCGTTGATCGGGGGGGGTCAGGGGAGCAGTACTTC.